This TCR beta chain derives from a study of Graves' ophthalmopathy and Graves' hyperthyroidism. In the study overall: Ahead of any treatment, peripheral blood was obtained at the initial diagnosis. General study results and limits: Blood also held most thyroid clonotypes expanded above 0.001 frequency.

Notes on this clonotype: What it recognizes is unknown.

Scientists amplified the TCR beta CDR3 regions from RNA transcripts. Second-round multiplex PCR came after a first-round RT-PCR that employed HTBI primers. TCRdb called the multiplex PCR reads again in MiXCR, with one record for every CDR3 protein. The data show roughly 380,000 distinct CDR3 sequences, 15% seen once. Additional autoimmune diseases, uncontrolled infections, pregnancy or lactation disqualified patients. The PBMC fraction was derived from about 10 ml of fresh peripheral blood. The sample comprised peripheral blood. The source is a woman between 18 and 30 years old with stable Graves' hyperthyroidism.

CDR3: CASSPRTGYNQPQHF. The CDR3 DNA reads TGTGCCAGCAGCCCAAGGACAGGCTACAATCAGCCCCAGCATTTT. This chain links TRBV6-1 with TRBJ1-5, with 7 nucleotides matching TRBD1. The trim removed 6 bases at V and 3 bases at J, leaving 8 bases unmatched. Germline CDR1 reads MNHNS; CDR2 reads SASEGT. This CDR3 contains 15 residues.